This is a list of T cell receptor beta chains from one sample in a study of CD8+ T cells in alopecia areata. Profiling relied on immunoSEQ multiplex PCR, and the TCRdb table lists in-frame clones only, not all of them. The sample includes about 39,000 clones, 55% to 75% of them seen just once. The sequences come from CD8+ T cells sorted from blood, collected at week 4, from a patient treated with tofacitinib. The receptor set was obtained from a human donor with alopecia areata. Each CDR3 is given with its conserved first and last residue. Fields, in order: clone size, D gene, V gene, J gene, CDR3 protein, CDR3 DNA. D genes are given only for firm matches. A clone size is listed for some rows: how often the clone was seen (once, few, many), or a class if it is expanded.

size: -; D: -; V: TRBV19; J: TRBJ1-5; CDR3: CASGGRENSNQPQHF; DNA: TGTGCCAGTGGCGGGAGAGAAAATAGCAATCAGCCCCAGCATTTT
size: few; D: -; V: TRBV7-8; J: TRBJ2-4; CDR3: CASSFGQNIQYF; DNA: TGTGCCAGCAGCTTCGGGCAAAACATTCAGTACTTC
size: -; D: -; V: TRBV29-1; J: TRBJ2-1; CDR3: CSVADSYNEQFF; DNA: TGCAGCGTTGCGGACAGCTACAATGAGCAGTTCTTC
size: -; D: TRBD2; V: TRBV27; J: TRBJ2-7; CDR3: CASRDSERGYSEQYF; DNA: TGTGCCAGCAGGGATTCCGAGCGGGGGTATTCCGAGCAGTACTTC
size: -; D: -; V: TRBV29-1; J: TRBJ1-1; CDR3: CSVRPGNTEAFF; DNA: TGCAGCGTACGTCCGGGGAACACTGAAGCTTTCTTT
size: -; D: -; V: TRBV5-1; J: TRBJ1-1; CDR3: CASSLGGEAFF; DNA: TGCGCCAGCAGCTTGGGGGGAGAAGCTTTCTTT
size: -; D: -; V: TRBV4-3; J: TRBJ1-1; CDR3: CASSQDQGANTEAFF; DNA: TGCGCCAGCAGCCAAGATCAAGGCGCGAACACTGAAGCTTTCTTT
size: -; D: TRBD1; V: TRBV2; J: TRBJ2-1; CDR3: CATVTGDEQFF; DNA: TGTGCCACCGTAACAGGGGATGAGCAGTTCTTC
size: -; D: -; V: TRBV14; J: TRBJ2-7; CDR3: CASSQEPYEQYF; DNA: TGTGCCAGCAGCCAGGAACCCTACGAGCAGTACTTC
size: -; D: -; V: TRBV14; J: TRBJ2-7; CDR3: CASSPGADYEQYF; DNA: TGTGCCAGCAGCCCAGGGGCGGACTACGAGCAGTACTTC
size: -; D: -; V: TRBV4-1; J: TRBJ2-7; CDR3: CASSLNRDPRHEQYF; DNA: TGCGCCAGCAGCCTCAACCGGGACCCTAGACACGAGCAGTACTTC